The 5 T cell receptor beta chains listed next were all sequenced from one sample in a study of shared clonotypes between healthy human individuals (TCRdb year 2020). The library was produced with the immunoSEQ multiplex PCR assay. Entries here come from immuneACCESS through TCRdb and include only in-frame sequences with V and J called. Some clones fail to appear in such tables; in the studies checked, an unresolved V gene covers under half of the shortfall, and the cause of the remainder is unknown. The sample table lists hundreds of thousands of clones, 70% to 80% of them with a count of one. The top ten hold around 13% of the sample. The sequencing sample was made of PBMCs. These receptor sequences come from a woman in her forties in good health. Some clones in this sample may be carry-over from other donors' samples.

This clone was counted a single time. The chain joins TRBV6-6 to TRBJ2-3; either TRBD1 or TRBD2 may fit D (5 bases each). CDR1 and CDR2 (germline): MNHNY, SVGAGI (reference sequence). The CDR3 loop spans 16 amino acids. The germline V and J ends were trimmed by 0 bases and 5 bases, with 15 bases remaining between them. The CDR3 bases are TGTGCCAGCAGTTACTCCCGGGCCCCTGGGGGAGATACGCAGTATTTT. This encodes CASSYSRAPGGDTQYF.

As DNA, the CDR3 is TGTGCCAGCAGCTCCGATCGACTAGCGGGGGGCTACGAGCAGTACTTC. Translation: CASSSDRLAGGYEQYF. This chain links TRBV7-2 with TRBJ2-5, with 13 positions matching TRBD2. The DNA end lines up better with TRBJ2-7; the J call may be wrong. Germline V gene sequence: CDR1 SGHTA, CDR2 FQGNSA. The CDR3 length is 16 residues.

CDR3 DNA: TGTGCCAGCAGCTTAGGAGCGGGAGCCTCCTACGAGCAGTACTTC. This sequence encodes CASSLGAGASYEQYF. The gene calls are TRBV7-6 and TRBJ2-7; 8 bases agree with TRBD2. In germline, CDR1 is SGHVS, CDR2 FNYEAQ. V was clipped by 1 base and J by 0 bases; unmatched bases: 2. The CDR3 loop spans 15 amino acids.

The rearrangement links TRBV5-1 to TRBJ2-7; 9 bases line up with TRBD1. Trimming removed 3 bases from V and 5 bases from J; junction bases left unmatched: 6. The CDR3 extends over 14 amino acids. CDR1 SGHRS and CDR2 YFSETQ come from the germline V gene. In nucleotides, the CDR3 is TGCGCCAGCAGCTCTGACAGGGGGAACCACGAGCAGTACTTC. Encoded protein: CASSSDRGNHEQYF.

The V call is TRBV5-4, the J call TRBJ2-1; D is unresolved. The CDR3 totals 13 residues. Between the trimmed V and J ends, which lost 0 bases and 6 bases, there was a span of 7 bases. Germline CDR1 and CDR2: SGHNT and YYREEE (reference sequence). Written as DNA, the CDR3 is TGTGCCAGCAGCTTGGTAGTCGGCAATGAGCAGTTCTTC. It translates to CASSLVVGNEQFF.